Below, 27 T cell receptor beta chains from the same sample are listed, as sequenced in a study of CD8 T cells in Susac syndrome (dated by TCRdb to 2018 to 2020). Library generation was performed with the immunoSEQ multiplex PCR assay. RNA was extracted using the RNeasy kit, and roughly 0.5 to 1 microgram was reverse transcribed with random hexamers. Starting from the raw public reads, TCRdb applied fastp trimming at Q25, assembled clones with MiXCR and retained in-frame beta chains. Every CDR3 protein is listed once, alongside the most common genes and DNA of its rows. This sample lists about 150,000 distinct CDR3 sequences; approximately 95% were detected once. The ten largest make up approximately 0.15% of the sample. Sequencing used CD4+ T cells from PBMCs. These receptors all stem from a human donor with Susac syndrome.

This clonotype was seen only once. The chain combines TRBV23-1 with TRBJ1-1; unclear D gene. TRBV23-1 is designated an ORF whose function remains uncertain. This CDR3 is 14 amino acids long. The V end lost 4 bases, the J end lost 0 bases, and 9 bases lay between the germline ends. The CDR3 coding sequence is TGCGCCAGCAGTCCACAAACACTGAACACTGAAGCTTTCTTT. The encoded protein is CASSPQTLNTEAFF.

The J gene is TRBJ2-2, the V gene TRBV2; TRBD1 is a possible D gene (6 bases). Germline V lookup: CDR1 SNHLY, CDR2 FYNNEI. The CDR3 covers 16 residues. The V end was cut by 6 bases, the J end by 0 bases, with 14 bases between. The CDR3 DNA reads TGTGCCAGCAGCGGAGGACAGTTCGCGAACACCGGGGAGCTGTTTTTT. Translating gives CASSGGQFANTGELFF.

The rearrangement links TRBV7-9 to TRBJ1-2, with D perhaps matching TRBD1 (5 bases). Deletions cut 2 bases from V and 1 base from J, with 17 bases between. This CDR3 is 17 amino acids long. The germline CDR1 and CDR2 sequences are SEHNR and FQNEAQ (reference sequence). The DNA of the CDR3 is TGTGCCAGCAGCTTAACCAGAACGAGGGGAAGTAACTATGGCTACACCTTC. Its protein product is CASSLTRTRGSNYGYTF.

The V and J genes are TRBV20-1 and TRBJ2-1; D uncertain. The CDR3 totals 12 residues. CDR1 and CDR2 (germline): DFQATT, SNEGSKA (reference sequence). V lost 2 bases and J 3 bases, leaving 5 bases between the germline ends. As DNA, the CDR3 is TGCAGTGCTAGACACATCTACAATGAGCAGTTCTTC. Translation gives CSARHIYNEQFF.

This clonotype occurred once. The rearrangement joins TRBV7-7 to TRBJ2-5, with TRBD2 as a possible D gene (6 bases). Germline lookup yields CDR1 SSHAT and CDR2 FNYEAQ (reference sequence). V lost 4 bases and J 3 bases, leaving 9 bases between the germline ends. The CDR3 extends over 13 amino acids. CDR3 in DNA: TGTGCCAGCAGCTGGGGAGGCGAAGAGACCCAGTACTTC. This translates into CASSWGGEETQYF.

The J gene is TRBJ1-1, the V gene TRBV3-1; perhaps TRBD1 as D (5 bases). V lost 5 bases to trimming and J lost 4 bases, with 14 bases between them. The CDR3 extends over 14 amino acids. Germline lookup yields CDR1 LGHDT and CDR2 YNNKEL (reference sequence). CDR3 sequence (DNA): TGTGCCAGCAGCGGAGTTTCCGGGGGCACTGAAGCTTTCTTT. Its protein product is CASSGVSGGTEAFF.

V and J are TRBV6-2 or TRBV6-3 and TRBJ1-4; weak D call: TRBD1 (5 bases). Looked up from germline, CDR1 is MNHEY and CDR2 is SVGEGT. The CDR3 contains 15 residues. The V and J ends lost 5 bases and 0 bases respectively, with 10 bases between them. In DNA form, the CDR3 reads TGTGCCAGCAGTCGTGGGGCCGCAACTAATGAAAAACTGTTTTTT. It codes for CASSRGAATNEKLFF.

This chain links TRBV20-1 with TRBJ2-7; no clear D gene. Per germline, CDR1 DFQATT and CDR2 SNEGSKA (reference sequence). Trimming shortened V by 0 bases and J by 3 bases, and 6 bases separated the two germline ends. The CDR3 totals 12 residues. CDR3: CSAREGGYEQYF. For the CDR3, the DNA is TGCAGTGCTAGAGAGGGTGGCTACGAGCAGTACTTC.

The V and J genes are TRBV27 and TRBJ1-6; 7 bases align to TRBD1. Germline V gene sequence: CDR1 MNHEY, CDR2 SMNVEV (reference sequence). Trimming at V came to 5 bases and at J to 7 bases, leaving 11 bases not matched to a gene. CDR3 length equals 16 residues. The CDR3: CASSPRPTGINSPLHF. The CDR3 bases are TGTGCCAGCAGTCCGCGCCCGACAGGGATAAATTCACCCCTCCACTTT.

As regards this clonotype: Compared with germline, one end of the junction differs, possibly owing to a read error. The gene calls are TRBV20-1 and TRBJ2-5; D is undetermined. Germline V lookup: CDR1 DFQATT, CDR2 SNEGSKA (reference sequence). This CDR3 has 11 residues. The CDR3 region is CSATSSETQYF. The CDR3 DNA is TGCAGCGCTACATCCTCGGAGACCCAGTACTTC.

The table lists this clonotype with a count of one. The chain recombines TRBV14 with TRBJ1-5; D is undetermined. Looked up from germline, CDR1 is SGHDN and CDR2 is FVKESK. CDR3 size: 13 residues. The V end lost 0 bases, the J end lost 6 bases, and 6 bases lay between the germline ends. The CDR3 sequence: CASSQEIGQPQHF. CDR3 nucleotide sequence: TGTGCCAGCAGCCAAGAAATAGGTCAGCCCCAGCATTTT.

This clonotype came up once. V usage is TRBV5-4 and J usage is TRBJ1-6; a weak D match, TRBD1 (5 bases). This CDR3 has 14 residues. The V gene's germline CDR1 is SGHNT and CDR2 YYREEE (reference sequence). V gave up 1 base and J gave up 8 bases, with 10 bases separating them. Here the CDR3 reads CASSLQGIDSPLHF. The CDR3 nucleotides read TGTGCCAGCAGCTTGCAGGGAATCGATTCACCCCTCCACTTT. The whole variable domain, filled in from reference TRBV5-4 and TRBJ1-6, reads ETGVTQSPTHLIKTRGQQVTLRCSSQSGHNTVSWYQQALGQGPQFIFQYYREEENGRGNFPPRFSGLQFPNYSSELNVNALELDDSALYLCASSLQGIDSPLHFGNGTRLTVT.

This clonotype has a single count. This sequence joins TRBV12-3 or TRBV12-4 and TRBJ2-5, with D maybe TRBD1 (5 bases). CDR3 size: 12 residues. V was shortened by 8 bases and J by 2 bases, with 9 bases between the two germline ends. In DNA form, the CDR3 reads TGTGCCAGCGGGGCACTTCAAGAGACCCAGTACTTC. Translated: CASGALQETQYF.

The genes are TRBV13 and TRBJ2-7; D unclear. Germline values: CDR1 PRHDT, CDR2 FYEKMQ (reference sequence). Trimming took 2 bases from V and 7 from J, leaving 9 bases between them. CDR3 length: 12 residues. The CDR3 nucleotides read TGTGCCAGCAGCTTATTTGGAAGTGAGCAGTACTTC. Amino acid sequence: CASSLFGSEQYF.

This chain joins TRBV7-8 and TRBJ1-1; 9 positions match TRBD1. The germline CDR1 and CDR2 sequences are SGHVS and FQNEAQ. The J segment lost 3 bases and the V segment lost 5 bases, leaving 7 bases of the junction unmatched. The CDR3 sequence is 15 residues long. CDR3 sequence reads: CASSNLWTGDTEAFF. The CDR3 DNA reads TGTGCCAGCAGCAACCTATGGACAGGGGACACTGAAGCTTTCTTT.

The chain recombines TRBV20-1 with TRBJ1-4, with TRBD1 matching over 9 bases. With V trimmed by 0 bases and J by 8 bases, 7 bases remained unmatched. CDR3 size: 15 residues. Germline loops: CDR1 DFQATT, CDR2 SNEGSKA (reference sequence). The CDR3: CSARDQGQGDEKLFF. The CDR3 DNA reads as TGCAGTGCTAGAGATCAGGGACAGGGAGACGAAAAACTGTTTTTT.

The chain links TRBV6-5 to TRBJ2-5; 7 bases are shared with TRBD2. This CDR3 comprises 18 residues. Germline V gene sequence: CDR1 MNHEY, CDR2 SVGAGI. V lost 0 bases and J lost 7; bases outside the gene matches: 17. The CDR3 region has the DNA TGTGCCAGCAGTTACTCCCTGGGGAGGGGAGCCCAAATGGGGACCCAGTACTTC. Protein product: CASSYSLGRGAQMGTQYF.

The genes are TRBV5-6 and TRBJ2-5; 7 bases are a match to TRBD1. The CDR3 sequence is 15 residues long. Trimming at V came to 4 bases and at J to 2 bases, leaving 8 bases not matched to a gene. Germline CDR1 reads SGHDT; CDR2 reads YYEEEE. In DNA, the CDR3 is TGTGCCAGCAGCCCACTCCCGGGACAGCAAGAGACCCAGTACTTC. As protein: CASSPLPGQQETQYF.

The chain has TRBV20-1 and TRBJ2-7, with D tentatively TRBD2 (6 bases). Germline CDR1 and CDR2: DFQATT and SNEGSKA (reference sequence). The V and J ends lost 0 bases and 4 bases respectively, with 13 bases between them. The length of the CDR3 is 14 residues. The CDR3 bases are TGCAGTGCTAGAGATATCAGCGGAGGGTACGAGCAGTACTTC. Encoded protein: CSARDISGGYEQYF.

The chain employs TRBV9 and TRBJ2-4, with D perhaps assigned TRBD1 or TRBD2 (5 bases each). The CDR3 has 15 amino acids. Germline V lookup: CDR1 SGDLS, CDR2 YYNGEE. The ends were cut back, 4 bases at V and 3 bases at J, with 14 bases in the middle. CDR3 in DNA: TGTGCCAGCAGCTTTGGAGGCAGGGACAAAAACATTCAGTACTTC. Protein sequence: CASSFGGRDKNIQYF.

The gene calls are TRBV23-1 and TRBJ1-1, with D possibly TRBD1 on 5 matching bases. TRBV23-1 is an open reading frame, and its role is uncertain. This CDR3 contains 15 residues. The V and J ends lost 6 bases and 3 bases respectively, with 17 bases between them. DNA for the CDR3: TGCGCCAGCAGAGCAAAAGGGGCGCGGGACACTGAAGCTTTCTTT. Amino acids: CASRAKGARDTEAFF.

The chain recombines TRBV4-3 with TRBJ2-2, with D possibly TRBD1 on 7 matching bases. This CDR3 contains 15 residues. Germline V gene sequence: CDR1 LGHNA, CDR2 YSLEER. V was clipped by 3 bases and J by 5 bases, with 13 bases between them. CDR3 sequence (DNA): TGCGCCAGCAGCCAGGAGGGACAGCTGACCGGGGAGCTGTTTTTT. It is translated as CASSQEGQLTGELFF.

The chain links TRBV18 to TRBJ1-2, with no clear D. The V and J ends lost 0 bases and 4 bases respectively, with 12 bases between them. The germline gives CDR1 KGHSH, CDR2 LQKENI. CDR3 length equals 15 residues. The CDR3 coding sequence is TGTGCCAGCTCACCACCCTCGGGATCCTCCTATGGCTACACCTTC. Translation: CASSPPSGSSYGYTF.

The chain uses TRBV29-1 and TRBJ1-4; D gene ambiguous. CDR1 is SQVTM, CDR2 ANQGSEA, per germline. This CDR3 comprises 14 residues. Trimming removed 6 bases at V and 0 bases at J, with 11 bases between. This CDR3 is CSVGQTTTNEKLFF. The CDR3 coding sequence is TGCAGCGTAGGTCAGACAACAACTAATGAAAAACTGTTTTTT. Combining the CDR3 with reference TRBV29-1 and TRBJ1-4 gives the whole variable domain SAVISQKPSRDICQRGTSLTIQCQVDSQVTMMFWYRQQPGQSLTLIATANQGSEATYESGFVIDKFPISRPNLTFSTLTVSNMSPEDSSIYLCSVGQTTTNEKLFFGSGTQLSVL.

The chain couples TRBV29-1 to TRBJ2-5, with TRBD2 matching over 8 bases. V gave up 4 bases and J gave up 2 bases; unmatched junction bases: 6. The CDR3 covers 14 residues. The V gene's germline CDR1 is SQVTM and CDR2 ANQGSEA. CDR3 region: CSVVFSGVQETQYF. The CDR3 nucleotides read TGCAGCGTTGTATTTAGCGGGGTTCAAGAGACCCAGTACTTC.

This rearrangement joins TRBV13 to TRBJ1-4; 8 bases are a match to TRBD1. CDR1 is PRHDT, CDR2 FYEKMQ, per germline (reference sequence). The V and J ends lost 5 bases and 5 bases, in that order; junction bases with no gene match: 7. The CDR3 is made up of 15 amino acids. The CDR3 DNA follows: TGTGCCAGCAGCACAAGACAGGGGTTAAATGAAAAACTGTTTTTT. This gives the protein CASSTRQGLNEKLFF. Variable domain in full (rest from reference TRBV13 and TRBJ1-4): AAGVIQSPRHLIKEKRETATLKCYPIPRHDTVYWYQQGPGQDPQFLISFYEKMQSDKGSIPDRFSAQQFSDYHSELNMSSLELGDSALYFCASSTRQGLNEKLFFGSGTQLSVL.

This chain joins TRBV4-2 and TRBJ2-5; no reliable D call. With 1 base removed from V and 1 base from J, the gap between germline ends came to 10 bases. The CDR3 loop spans 15 amino acids. Germline assignment: CDR1 LGHNA and CDR2 YNFKEQ. The CDR3 coding sequence is TGTGCCAGCAGCCAAGCCCGGGTCAGCCAAGAGACCCAGTACTTC. It specifies CASSQARVSQETQYF.